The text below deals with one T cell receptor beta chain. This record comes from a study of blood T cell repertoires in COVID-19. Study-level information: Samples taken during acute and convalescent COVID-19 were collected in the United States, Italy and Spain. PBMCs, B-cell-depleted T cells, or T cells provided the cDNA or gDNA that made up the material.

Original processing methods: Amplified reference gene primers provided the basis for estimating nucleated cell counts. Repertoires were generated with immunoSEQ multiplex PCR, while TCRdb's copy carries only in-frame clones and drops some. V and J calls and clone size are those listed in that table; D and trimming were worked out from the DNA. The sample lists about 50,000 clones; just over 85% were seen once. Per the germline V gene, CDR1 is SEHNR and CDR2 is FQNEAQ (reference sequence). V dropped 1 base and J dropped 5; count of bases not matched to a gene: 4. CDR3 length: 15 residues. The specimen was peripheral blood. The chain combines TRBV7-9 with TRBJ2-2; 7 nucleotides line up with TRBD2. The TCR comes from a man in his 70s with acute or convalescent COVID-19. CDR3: CASSLDGGRTGELFF. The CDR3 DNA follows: TGTGCCAGCAGCTTAGACGGGGGGAGAACCGGGGAGCTGTTTTTT.